The sequence of this TCR beta chain was determined in a study of technical replicates of blood from a handful of donors. Only in-frame clones appear in the TCRdb table, and some are missing; sequencing was by immunoSEQ multiplex PCR. The table shows roughly 60,000 clones, with roughly 94% occurring only once. The sample was PBMCs. The TCR comes from a human donor in good health. Some clones in this sample may be carry-over from other donors' samples.

In DNA, the CDR3 is TGCAGCGTTGGTTCCTACGCGGGGGGCACCGGGGAGCTGTTTTTT. It is translated as CSVGSYAGGTGELFF. The J gene is TRBJ2-2, the V gene TRBV29-1; 8 bases match TRBD2. The germline gives CDR1 SQVTM, CDR2 ANQGSEA. V gave up 4 bases and J gave up 4 bases; unmatched junction bases: 8. The CDR3 has 15 residues.